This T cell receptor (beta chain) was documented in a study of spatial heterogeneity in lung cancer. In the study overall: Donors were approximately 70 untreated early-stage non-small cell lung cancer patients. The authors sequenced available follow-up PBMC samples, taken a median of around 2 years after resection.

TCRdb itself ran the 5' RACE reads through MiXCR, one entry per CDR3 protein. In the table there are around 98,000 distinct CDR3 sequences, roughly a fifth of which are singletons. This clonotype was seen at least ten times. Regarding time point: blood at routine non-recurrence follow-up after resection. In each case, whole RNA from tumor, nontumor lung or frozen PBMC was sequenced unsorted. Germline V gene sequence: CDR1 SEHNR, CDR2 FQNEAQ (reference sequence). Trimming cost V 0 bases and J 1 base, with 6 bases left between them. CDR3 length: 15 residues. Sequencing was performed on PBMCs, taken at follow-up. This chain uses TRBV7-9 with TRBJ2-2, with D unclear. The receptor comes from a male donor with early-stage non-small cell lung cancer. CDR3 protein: CASSLASGNTGELFF. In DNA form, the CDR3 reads TGTGCCAGCAGCTTAGCATCGGGGAACACCGGGGAGCTGTTTTTT.